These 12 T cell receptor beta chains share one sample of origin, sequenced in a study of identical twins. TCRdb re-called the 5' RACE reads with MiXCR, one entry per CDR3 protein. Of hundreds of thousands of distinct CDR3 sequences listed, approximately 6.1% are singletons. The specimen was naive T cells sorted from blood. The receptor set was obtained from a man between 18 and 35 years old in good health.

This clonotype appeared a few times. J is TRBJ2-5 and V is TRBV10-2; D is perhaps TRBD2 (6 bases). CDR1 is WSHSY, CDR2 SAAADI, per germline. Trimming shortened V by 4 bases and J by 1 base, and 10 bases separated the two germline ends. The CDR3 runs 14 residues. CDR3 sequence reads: CASSGRGGQETQYF. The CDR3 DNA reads TGCGCCAGCAGTGGGAGGGGCGGCCAAGAGACCCAGTACTTC.

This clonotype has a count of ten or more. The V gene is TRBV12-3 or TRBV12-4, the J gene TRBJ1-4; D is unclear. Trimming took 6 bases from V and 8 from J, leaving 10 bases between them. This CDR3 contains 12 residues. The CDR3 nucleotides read TGTGCCAGCAGGGGTTGGATGGAAAAACTGTTTTTT. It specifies CASRGWMEKLFF.

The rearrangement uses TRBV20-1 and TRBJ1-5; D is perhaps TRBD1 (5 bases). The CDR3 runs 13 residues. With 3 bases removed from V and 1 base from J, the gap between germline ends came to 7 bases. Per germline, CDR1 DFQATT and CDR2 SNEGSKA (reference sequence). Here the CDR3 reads CSASQGSNQPQHF. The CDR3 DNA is TGCAGTGCTAGTCAGGGAAGCAATCAGCCCCAGCATTTT.

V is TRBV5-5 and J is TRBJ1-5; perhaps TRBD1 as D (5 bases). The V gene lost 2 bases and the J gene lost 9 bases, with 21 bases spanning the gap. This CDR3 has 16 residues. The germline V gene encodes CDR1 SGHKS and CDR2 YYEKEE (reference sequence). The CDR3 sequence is CASSLAGIGAGRPQHF. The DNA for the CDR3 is TGTGCCAGCAGCTTAGCTGGAATAGGGGCGGGGAGGCCCCAGCATTTT.

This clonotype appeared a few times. CDR3 bases: TGTGCCACCAGTGATTCGGGGTTGACTGGAAACACCATATATTTT. It encodes CATSDSGLTGNTIYF. The chain couples TRBV24-1 to TRBJ1-3; D uncertain. CDR1 is KGHDR, CDR2 SFDVKD, per germline. There are 15 residues in the CDR3. V lost 2 bases, J lost 2 bases, and 9 bases lay in between.

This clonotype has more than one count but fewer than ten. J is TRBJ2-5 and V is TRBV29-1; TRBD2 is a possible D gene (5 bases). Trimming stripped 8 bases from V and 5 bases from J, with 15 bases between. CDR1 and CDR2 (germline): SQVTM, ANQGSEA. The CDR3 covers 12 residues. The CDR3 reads CSTTRTQETQYF. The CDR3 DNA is TGCAGCACCACTAGAACGCAGGAGACCCAGTACTTC.

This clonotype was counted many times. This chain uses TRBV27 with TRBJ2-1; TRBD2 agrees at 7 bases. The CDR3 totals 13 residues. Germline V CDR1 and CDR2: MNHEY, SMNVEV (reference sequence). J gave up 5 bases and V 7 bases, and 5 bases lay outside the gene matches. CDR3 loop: CASTGLADNEQFF. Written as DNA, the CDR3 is TGTGCCAGCACGGGCCTAGCGGACAATGAGCAGTTCTTC.

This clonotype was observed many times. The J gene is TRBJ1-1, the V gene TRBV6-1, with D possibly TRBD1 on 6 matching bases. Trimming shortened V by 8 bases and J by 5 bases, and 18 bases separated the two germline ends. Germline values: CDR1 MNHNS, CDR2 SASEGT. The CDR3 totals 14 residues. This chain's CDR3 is CASSEQGRLTEAFF. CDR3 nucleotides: TGTGCCAGCTCGGAACAGGGACGACTAACTGAAGCTTTCTTT.

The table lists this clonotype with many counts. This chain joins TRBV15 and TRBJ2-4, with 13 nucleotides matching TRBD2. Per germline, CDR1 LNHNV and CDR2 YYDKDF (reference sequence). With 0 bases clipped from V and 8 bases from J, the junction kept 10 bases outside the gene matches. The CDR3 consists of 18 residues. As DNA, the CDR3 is TGTGCCACCAGCAGAGATGTGGTCCCCGGACTAGCGGGGGACATTCAGTACTTC. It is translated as CATSRDVVPGLAGDIQYF.

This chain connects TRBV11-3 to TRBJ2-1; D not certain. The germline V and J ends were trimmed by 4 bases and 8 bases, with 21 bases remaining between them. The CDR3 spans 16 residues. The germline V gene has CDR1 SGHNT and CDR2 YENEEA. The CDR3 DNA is TGTGCCAGCAGCTCGATAGGGCCGTCCTTTCGGGATGAGCAGTTCTTC. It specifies CASSSIGPSFRDEQFF.

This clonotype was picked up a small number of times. The CDR3 region is CASSYSSSGRAGGTDTQYF. CDR3 DNA: TGTGCCAGCAGTTACTCGAGTAGCGGGAGGGCCGGAGGCACAGATACGCAGTATTTT. The chain recombines TRBV6-5 with TRBJ2-3, with 11 bases that match TRBD2. The germline CDR1 and CDR2 sequences are MNHEY and SVGAGI. The CDR3 loop spans 19 amino acids. V gave up 0 bases and J gave up 1 base; unmatched junction bases: 9.

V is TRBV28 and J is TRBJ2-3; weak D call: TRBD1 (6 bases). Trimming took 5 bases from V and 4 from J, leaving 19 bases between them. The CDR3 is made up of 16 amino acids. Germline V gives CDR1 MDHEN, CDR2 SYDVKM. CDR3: CASSKTSQGWADTQYF. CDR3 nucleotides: TGTGCCAGCAGTAAAACCTCACAGGGATGGGCAGATACGCAGTATTTT.